This is a list of T cell receptor beta chains from one sample in a study of T cell responses to AZD1222 COVID-19 vaccine. This table comes from immunoSEQ multiplex PCR, and its TCRdb copy is limited to in-frame clones, with some not included. Here the sample spans just over 95,000 clones, approximately 91% being singletons. This specimen consisted of peripheral blood, obtained on day 0 of AZD1222 vaccination. The source of these receptors is an adult in good health. CDR3s include the opening cysteine and the closing phenylalanine or tryptophan. The D gene is left open where the match is weak.

TRBD2	TRBV7-2	TRBJ2-3	CASSLSLTGGAGDTQYF	TGTGCCAGCAGCTTAAGTCTTACCGGGGGGGCCGGAGATACGCAGTATTTT
TRBD1	TRBV11-2	TRBJ2-1	CASNKQGNEQFF	TGTGCCAGCAACAAACAGGGGAATGAGCAGTTCTTC
-	TRBV4-1	TRBJ1-2	CASSQGLLGYTF	TGCGCCAGCAGCCAAGGTCTCTTAGGCTACACCTTC
-	TRBV27	TRBJ1-6	CASSTGGGQVPSLHF	TGTGCCAGCAGCACCGGAGGGGGGCAGGTCCCATCCCTCCACTTT
TRBD2	TRBV12-5	TRBJ2-5	CASGASGQETQYF	TGTGCTAGTGGTGCTAGCGGGCAAGAGACCCAGTACTTC
TRBD1	TRBV20-1	TRBJ2-7	CSARMGQLYF	TGCAGTGCTAGGATGGGACAGCTGTACTTC
-	TRBV5-6	TRBJ2-5	CASSLSLLRAQYF	TGTGCCAGCAGCTTGTCCCTTTTGCGAGCCCAGTACTTC
TRBD1	TRBV24-1	TRBJ1-5	CATSPGQGVGPQHF	TGTGCCACCAGTCCGGGACAGGGCGTAGGACCCCAGCATTTT
-	TRBV7-3	TRBJ2-4	CASTPGYF	TGTGCCAGCACCCCCGGATACTTC
TRBD1	TRBV28	TRBJ1-1	CASSGQGGFAFF	TGTGCCAGCAGTGGACAGGGTGGTTTTGCTTTCTTT
TRBD1	TRBV4-1	TRBJ1-6	CASSQGQGANSPLHF	TGCGCCAGCAGCCAAGGACAGGGGGCAAATTCACCCCTCCACTTT
-	TRBV18	TRBJ1-2	CASSPTGTVYGYTF	TGTGCCAGCTCACCCACGGGGACCGTCTATGGCTACACCTTC
-	TRBV3-1/TRBV3-2	TRBJ1-3	CASSQAGAAGAGFRNTIYF	TGTGCCAGCAGCCAAGCGGGGGCCGCAGGAGCAGGTTTTCGAAACACCATATATTTT
-	TRBV10-3	TRBJ2-1	CAISLQGFTYNEQFF	TGTGCCATCAGTCTACAGGGTTTCACATACAATGAGCAGTTCTTC
-	TRBV7-3	TRBJ1-5	CASSSRPGVCSNQPQHF	TGTGCCAGCAGCTCTCGCCCAGGGGTTTGTAGCAATCAGCCCCAGCATTTT
TRBD1	TRBV10-2	TRBJ1-2	CASSGERQGAVGYTF	TGCGCCAGCAGTGGGGAGAGACAGGGGGCGGTTGGCTACACCTTC